The 28 T cell receptor beta chains listed next were all sequenced from one sample in a study of tumor-infiltrating lymphocytes in oesophageal squamous cell carcinoma. MiXCR was run by TCRdb on the PCR reads, yielding one entry per CDR3 protein. The table records more than 7,000 distinct CDR3 sequences, 66% of them present only once. The sample taken for sequencing was esophageal tumor tissue. The source is a female donor with esophageal squamous cell carcinoma.

In the case of this clonotype: Here the CDR3 omits its conserved ending phenylalanine or tryptophan, so a read error is the likely source. The J gene is TRBJ2-5, the V gene TRBV7-6, with D unresolved. Trimming shortened V by 2 bases and J by 2 bases, and 6 bases separated the two germline ends. The CDR3 has 13 amino acids. CDR1 is SGHVS and CDR2 is FNYEAQ in the germline V gene. The chain's CDR3 is CASSLMLQETQYL. The CDR3 DNA sequence: TGTGCCAGCAGCTTAATGCTGCAAGAGACCCAGTACTTG.

The V call is TRBV7-6, the J call TRBJ2-5; perhaps TRBD1 as D (6 bases). The end of the DNA fits TRBJ2-1 better, so the J call may be wrong. The CDR3 contains 15 residues. The germline V gene encodes CDR1 SGHVS and CDR2 FNYEAQ. Written as DNA, the CDR3 is TGTGCCAGCCAGGGGTTGATCGGTCGGGGTAATGAGCAGTTCTTC. Residues: CASQGLIGRGNEQFF.

This clonotype was counted once. This rearrangement joins TRBV7-2 to TRBJ2-7; D is perhaps TRBD1 (5 bases). V lost 6 bases and J 5 bases, leaving 14 bases between the germline ends. The CDR3 consists of 13 residues. CDR1 is SGHTA, CDR2 FQGNSA, per germline. The CDR3 region is CASSQGFLNEQYF. The DNA for the CDR3 is TGTGCCAGCAGTCAGGGTTTTTTGAACGAGCAGTACTTC.

This clonotype came up once. The chain is built from TRBV6-6 and TRBJ2-1; D not resolved. The end of the DNA fits TRBJ2-7 better, so the J call may be wrong. The CDR3 extends over 12 amino acids. Germline V gene sequence: CDR1 MNHNY, CDR2 SVGAGI (reference sequence). In nucleotides, the CDR3 is TGTGCCTCCTCCACACTCACCTACGAGCAGTACTTC. Amino acid sequence: CASSTLTYEQYF.

The rearrangement uses TRBV5-4 and TRBJ2-3, with no clear D. The CDR3 loop spans 15 amino acids. With 3 bases removed from V and 5 bases from J, the gap between germline ends came to 16 bases. CDR1 SGHNT and CDR2 YYREEE come from the germline V gene (reference sequence). The CDR3 protein is CASSSQASIRDTQYF. CDR3 bases: TGTGCCAGCAGCTCCCAAGCGAGTATTAGAGATACGCAGTATTTT.

J is TRBJ2-3 and V is TRBV7-2, with a possible D match to TRBD2 (5 bases). Trimming removed 1 base at V and 4 bases at J, with 12 bases between. Looked up from germline, CDR1 is SGHTA and CDR2 is FQGNSA. There are 15 residues in the CDR3. The CDR3 DNA sequence: TGTGCCAGCAGCTTAGTAGGCGGGTTTGCAGATACGCAGTATTTT. It codes for CASSLVGGFADTQYF.

The chain joins TRBV7-8 to TRBJ2-1, with 11 bases matching TRBD2. V lost 1 base to trimming and J lost 9 bases; unmatched junction nucleotides: 2. The CDR3 extends over 14 amino acids. Germline CDR1 SGHVS, CDR2 FQNEAQ. The CDR3 nucleotides are TGTGCCAGCAGCTTAGTAGCGGGAGGGCTTGAGCAGTTCTTC. Translating gives CASSLVAGGLEQFF.

This clonotype was observed a single time. The J gene is TRBJ1-2, the V gene TRBV7-9, with a possible D match to TRBD1 (6 bases). Between the trimmed V and J ends, which lost 5 bases and 6 bases, there was a span of 19 bases. Germline V gene sequence: CDR1 SEHNR, CDR2 FQNEAQ (reference sequence). The CDR3 extends over 15 amino acids. CDR3 in amino acids: CASSRTMGGQHGYTF. The DNA for the CDR3 is TGTGCCAGCAGCCGGACCATGGGGGGGCAACATGGCTACACCTTC. The variable domain in full, completed from reference TRBV7-9 and TRBJ1-2, reads DTGVSQNPRHKITKRGQNVTFRCDPISEHNRLYWYRQTLGQGPEFLTYFQNEAQLEKSRLLSDRFSAERPKGSFSTLEIQRTEQGDSAMYLCASSRTMGGQHGYTFGSGTRLTVV.

This rearrangement joins TRBV6-8 to TRBJ2-3; either TRBD1 or TRBD2 may fit D (5 bases each). The germline V and J ends were trimmed by 6 bases and 2 bases, with 9 bases remaining between them. CDR3 length equals 13 residues. CDR1 MNHGY and CDR2 SAAAGT come from the germline V gene. The CDR3 loop reads CASRRDPTDTQYF. The CDR3 DNA follows: TGTGCCAGCAGGAGGGACCCCACAGATACGCAGTATTTT.

In this sample, this clonotype is medium-sized. The CDR3 region is CATSDSIRDGYTF. CDR3 sequence (DNA): TGTGCCACCAGTGATTCGATCAGGGATGGCTACACCTTC. The V call is TRBV24-1, the J call TRBJ1-2; D possibly corresponds to TRBD1 (5 bases). V gave up 2 bases and J gave up 6 bases, with 9 bases separating them. The germline V gene has CDR1 KGHDR and CDR2 SFDVKD. This CDR3 has 13 amino acids.

This chain links TRBV5-1 with TRBJ2-3; 7 bases are a match to TRBD2. The CDR3 is 17 residues long. Looked up from germline, CDR1 is SGHRS and CDR2 is YFSETQ. The V gene end was trimmed by 0 bases and the J gene end by 2 bases; junction bases not matched to a gene: 9. CDR3 nucleotides: TGCGCCAGCAGCTTGGTACCCGCGGGGGTAATCACAGATACGCAGTATTTT. This sequence encodes CASSLVPAGVITDTQYF.

The chain carries TRBV2 and TRBJ1-1; D not resolved. Germline V lookup: CDR1 SNHLY, CDR2 FYNNEI. The CDR3 runs 13 residues. V was cut by 6 bases and J by 2 bases, with 10 bases left in between. CDR3 bases: TGTGCCAGCAGAATAACAAGAAACACTGAAGCTTTCTTT. It is translated as CASRITRNTEAFF.

This chain links TRBV6-8 with TRBJ2-1, with 9 bases matching TRBD2. V gave up 0 bases and J gave up 5 bases; unmatched junction bases: 5. There are 16 residues in the CDR3. Germline V gene sequence: CDR1 MNHGY, CDR2 SAAAGT. The CDR3 DNA sequence: TGTGCCAGCAGTTACTCGTGGGCTAGCGGGAACAATGAGCAGTTCTTC. Amino acids: CASSYSWASGNNEQFF.

This clonotype is termed medium-sized. This chain joins TRBV28 and TRBJ2-7; perhaps TRBD1 as D (5 bases). This CDR3 comprises 13 residues. V lost 7 bases, J lost 0 bases, and 10 bases lay in between. Germline V lookup: CDR1 MDHEN, CDR2 SYDVKM. The chain's CDR3 is CASTTGYSYEQYF. Written as DNA, the CDR3 is TGTGCCAGCACAACAGGTTACTCCTACGAGCAGTACTTC. The variable domain in full, with the rest retrieved from reference TRBV28 and TRBJ2-7, is DVKVTQSSRYLVKRTGEKVFLECVQDMDHENMFWYRQDPGLGLRLIYFSYDVKMKEKGDIPEGYSVSREKKERFSLILESASTNQTSMYLCASTTGYSYEQYFGPGTRLTVT.

Remarks on this clonotype: The junction differs from germline at one of its ends, possibly a read error. The CDR3 here is CASSSTGQYSPLHF. CDR3 DNA: TGTGCCAGCAGTTCGACAGGGCAGTATTCACCCCTCCACTTC. V and J are TRBV7-8 and TRBJ2-7; 7 bases agree with TRBD1. Germline-derived CDR1 and CDR2 are SGHVS and FQNEAQ. The CDR3 runs 14 residues.

J is TRBJ2-1 and V is TRBV5-5; the match to TRBD1 covers 11 bases. The DNA end is a closer match to TRBJ2-5, so the J assignment may be wrong. The germline CDR1 and CDR2 sequences are SGHKS and YYEKEE (reference sequence). There are 18 residues in the CDR3. The CDR3, as DNA: TGTGCCAGCAGCTTTTCTCCACCTGGACAGGGGGCGGGAGAGACCCAGTACTTC. It is translated as CASSFSPPGQGAGETQYF.

The rearrangement joins TRBV7-2 to TRBJ2-5; the match to TRBD1 covers 10 bases. The end of the DNA is better explained by TRBJ2-7, so the J call may be wrong. CDR3 length: 15 amino acids. The germline CDR1 and CDR2 sequences are SGHTA and FQGNSA. This CDR3 is CASSSLRDRGTEQYF. The CDR3, as DNA: TGTGCCAGCAGCTCCCTCCGGGACAGGGGCACCGAGCAGTACTTC.

Points on this clonotype: The germline gene is not matched at one end of the junction; a read error may be the cause. The chain links TRBV7-6 to TRBJ2-1, with a tentative D call TRBD1 (5 bases). Per the germline V gene, CDR1 is SGHVS and CDR2 is FNYEAQ. The CDR3 spans 13 residues. CDR3 sequence: CASSLVGQGEQFF. CDR3 in DNA: TGTGCTAGCAGCTTAGTAGGACAAGGGGAGCAGTTCTTC.

This clonotype occurred a few times. V and J are TRBV6-1 and TRBJ2-5; D is ambiguous. The J call could be wrong; TRBJ2-7 is a better fit for the DNA end. Germline values: CDR1 MNHNS, CDR2 SASEGT. The CDR3 covers 12 residues. CDR3 nucleotide sequence: TGTGCCAGCAGTATACGGCCTTACGAGCAGTACTTC. Translated: CASSIRPYEQYF.

The V gene is TRBV27, the J gene TRBJ2-1; 10 bases are a match to TRBD1. The J call may be wrong; the DNA end is better matched by TRBJ2-5. Germline-derived CDR1 and CDR2 are MNHEY and SMNVEV (reference sequence). This CDR3 contains 16 residues. CDR3: CASGPGTGDTQETQYF. Here the CDR3 DNA reads TGTGCCAGCGGCCCCGGGACAGGGGACACCCAGGAGACCCAGTACTTC.

V is TRBV7-3 and J is TRBJ2-7; D not certain. Trimming stripped 4 bases from V and 7 bases from J, with 14 bases between. Germline values: CDR1 SGHTA, CDR2 FQGTGA. The CDR3 is made up of 13 amino acids. The CDR3 DNA sequence: TGTGCCAGCAGCTCAACGTACTTAGGGGAGCAGTACTTC. Residues: CASSSTYLGEQYF.

The chain combines TRBV7-3 with TRBJ2-6; no firm D call. Germline CDR1 and CDR2: SGHTA and FQGTGA. This CDR3 comprises 16 residues. V shed 3 bases and J shed 0 bases, with 9 bases lying between them. The DNA for the CDR3 is TGTGCCAGCAGCTTGGTTCCTTACTCTGGGGCCAACGTCCTGACTTTC. Protein product: CASSLVPYSGANVLTF.

This clonotype was picked up one time. The rearrangement joins TRBV11-3 to TRBJ2-1; 8 nucleotides align to TRBD2. Germline lookup yields CDR1 SGHNT and CDR2 YENEEA. This CDR3 spans 15 amino acids. With V trimmed by 2 bases and J by 5 bases, 5 bases remained unmatched. The CDR3 protein is CASSLTSGTNNEQFF. The CDR3 nucleotides read TGTGCCAGCAGCTTAACTAGCGGCACAAACAATGAGCAGTTCTTC.

The J gene is TRBJ1-6, the V gene TRBV12-3 or TRBV12-4, with 12 bases fitting TRBD1. J was trimmed by 13 bases and V by 8 bases; bases with no gene match: 6. This CDR3 spans 13 amino acids. Here the CDR3 DNA reads TGTGCCAGCGGGACAGGGGGCGATCTTCCCCTCCACTTT. Translated: CASGTGGDLPLHF.

The chain carries TRBV5-6 and TRBJ2-1, with a tentative D call TRBD2 (5 bases). The J call is in doubt because the DNA end fits TRBJ2-5 better. This CDR3 comprises 16 residues. In germline, CDR1 is SGHDT, CDR2 YYEEEE. The CDR3 is CASSLETWEPQETQYF. CDR3 bases: TGTGCCAGCAGCTTGGAGACGTGGGAGCCCCAAGAGACCCAGTACTTC.

The V and J genes are TRBV7-2 and TRBJ2-6; D is possibly TRBD1 or TRBD2 (6 bases each). The CDR3 has 15 amino acids. Looked up from germline, CDR1 is SGHTA and CDR2 is FQGNSA. V was shortened by 5 bases and J by 2 bases, with 10 bases between the two germline ends. The CDR3 sequence is CASSLGGTGANVLTF. The CDR3 region has the DNA TGTGCCAGCAGCCTAGGGGGGACTGGGGCCAACGTCCTGACTTTC.

The chain recombines TRBV7-6 with TRBJ2-6; 10 bases are shared with TRBD2. V lost 5 bases to trimming and J lost 0 bases; unmatched junction nucleotides: 7. Germline assignment: CDR1 SGHVS and CDR2 FNYEAQ. CDR3 size: 18 residues. The CDR3 nucleotides are TGTGCCAGCAGCGATACTAGCGGGGTCCGCTCTGGGGCCAACGTCCTGACTTTC. Its protein is CASSDTSGVRSGANVLTF.

This chain uses TRBV28 with TRBJ2-4; TRBD2 agrees at 16 bases. The end of the DNA aligns better with TRBJ2-7, so the J call may be wrong. The CDR3 is 15 amino acids. Germline V gene sequence: CDR1 MDHEN, CDR2 SYDVKM. CDR3 sequence reads: CASSGTSGRAYEQYF. CDR3 coding DNA: TGTGCCAGCAGCGGGACTAGCGGGAGGGCCTACGAGCAGTACTTC.